This T cell receptor beta chain stems from a study of T cells after yellow fever vaccination. Whole-study results and caveats: Contaminants from the bulk population, in the form of abundant clonotypes, could be found in FACS-sorted repertoires. Weaker, the secondary response peaked sooner, at day 5 versus 15. Post-booster repertoires again held most primary-vaccination clones (about 95% CD4, about 88% CD8).

A note on this clonotype: Its specificity is not known.

V lost 7 bases, J lost 4 bases, and 19 bases lay in between. The CDR3 has 15 amino acids. Template-switching 5'RACE yielded the TCR cDNA; a universal primer site and UMIs were added in the process. TCRdb called the 5' RACE reads again in MiXCR, with one record for every CDR3 protein. Altogether 450,000 to 650,000 distinct CDR3 sequences are present, 21% being singletons, with the ten largest covering about 17%. The source material was PBMCs, sampled 20 to 25 days after the first yellow fever vaccination. This sequence was found in a man aged 18-30 years who received the YFV17D yellow fever vaccine. The chain employs TRBV12-3 or TRBV12-4 and TRBJ1-2, with D possibly being TRBD1 (6 bases). CDR3 in amino acids: CASTTREGGAYGYTF. The DNA of the CDR3 is TGTGCCAGCACTACACGGGAGGGGGGGGCCTATGGCTACACCTTC.